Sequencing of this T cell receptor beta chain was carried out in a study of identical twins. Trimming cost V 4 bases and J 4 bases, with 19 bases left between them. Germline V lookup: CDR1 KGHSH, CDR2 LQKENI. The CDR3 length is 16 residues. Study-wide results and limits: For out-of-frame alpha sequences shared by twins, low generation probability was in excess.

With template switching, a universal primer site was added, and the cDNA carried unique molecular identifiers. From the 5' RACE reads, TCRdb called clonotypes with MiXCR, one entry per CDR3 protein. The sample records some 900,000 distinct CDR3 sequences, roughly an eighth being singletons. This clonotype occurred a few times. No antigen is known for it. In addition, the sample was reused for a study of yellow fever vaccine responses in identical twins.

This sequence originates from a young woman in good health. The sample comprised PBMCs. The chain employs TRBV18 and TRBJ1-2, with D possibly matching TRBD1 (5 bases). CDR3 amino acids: CASSQQGLPPSYGYTF. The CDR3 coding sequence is TGTGCCAGCTCACAGCAGGGTTTGCCTCCCTCCTATGGCTACACCTTC.